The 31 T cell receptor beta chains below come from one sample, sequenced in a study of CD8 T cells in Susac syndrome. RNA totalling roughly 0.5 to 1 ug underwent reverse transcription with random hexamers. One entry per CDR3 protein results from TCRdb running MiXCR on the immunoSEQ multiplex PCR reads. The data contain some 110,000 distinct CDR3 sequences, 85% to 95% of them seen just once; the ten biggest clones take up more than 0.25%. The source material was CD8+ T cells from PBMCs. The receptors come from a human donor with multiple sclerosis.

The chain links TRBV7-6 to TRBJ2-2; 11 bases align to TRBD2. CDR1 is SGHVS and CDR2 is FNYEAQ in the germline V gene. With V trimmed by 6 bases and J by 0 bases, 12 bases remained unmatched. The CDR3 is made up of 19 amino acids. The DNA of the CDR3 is TGTGCCAGCAGTTTCTCCGGGACTAGCGGACCCGCGAACACCGGGGAGCTGTTTTTT. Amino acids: CASSFSGTSGPANTGELFF.

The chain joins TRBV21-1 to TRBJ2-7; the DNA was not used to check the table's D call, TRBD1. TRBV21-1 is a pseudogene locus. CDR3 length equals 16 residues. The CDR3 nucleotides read TGTGCCAGCACCCCGCGGGGACGGAGGTCTGGAGGCGAGCAGTACGTC. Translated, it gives CASTPRGRRSGGEQYV.

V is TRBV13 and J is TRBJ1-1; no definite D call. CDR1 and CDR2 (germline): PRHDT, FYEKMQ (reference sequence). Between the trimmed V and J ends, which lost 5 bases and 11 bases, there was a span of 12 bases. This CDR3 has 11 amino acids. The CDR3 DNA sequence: TGTGCCAGCAGCGCAAATCTCGGGGCTTTCTTT. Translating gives CASSANLGAFF.

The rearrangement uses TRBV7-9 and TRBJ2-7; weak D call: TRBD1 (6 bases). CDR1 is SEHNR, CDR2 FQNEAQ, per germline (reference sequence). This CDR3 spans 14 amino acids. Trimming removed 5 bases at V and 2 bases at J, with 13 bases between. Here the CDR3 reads CASSQRDMPYEQYF. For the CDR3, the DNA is TGTGCCAGCAGCCAACGGGACATGCCCTACGAGCAGTACTTC.

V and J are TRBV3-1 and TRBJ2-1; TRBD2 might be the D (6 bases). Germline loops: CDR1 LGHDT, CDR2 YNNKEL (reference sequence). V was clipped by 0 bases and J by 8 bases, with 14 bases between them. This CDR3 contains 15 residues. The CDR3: CASSQDTSGSHEQFF. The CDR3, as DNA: TGTGCCAGCAGCCAAGATACGAGCGGGTCTCATGAGCAGTTCTTC.

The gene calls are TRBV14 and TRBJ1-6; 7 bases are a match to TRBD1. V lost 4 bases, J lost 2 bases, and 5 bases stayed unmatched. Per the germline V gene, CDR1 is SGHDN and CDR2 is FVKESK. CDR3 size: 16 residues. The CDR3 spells CASSPGQSAYNSPLHF. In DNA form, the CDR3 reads TGTGCCAGCAGCCCGGGACAGTCCGCCTATAATTCACCCCTCCACTTT.

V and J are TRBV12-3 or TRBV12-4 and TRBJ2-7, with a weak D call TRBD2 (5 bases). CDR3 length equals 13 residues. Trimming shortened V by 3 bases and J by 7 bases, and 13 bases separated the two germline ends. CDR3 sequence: CASSFRRQGEQYF. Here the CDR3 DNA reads TGTGCCAGCAGTTTTAGGAGGCAAGGGGAGCAGTACTTC.

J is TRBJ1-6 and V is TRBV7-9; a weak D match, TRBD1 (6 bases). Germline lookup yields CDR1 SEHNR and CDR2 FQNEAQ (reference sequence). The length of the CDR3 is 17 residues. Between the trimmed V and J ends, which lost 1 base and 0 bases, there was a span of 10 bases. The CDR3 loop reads CASSLGGGSSYNSPLHF. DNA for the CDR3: TGTGCCAGCAGCTTAGGAGGGGGGAGCTCCTATAATTCACCCCTCCACTTT.

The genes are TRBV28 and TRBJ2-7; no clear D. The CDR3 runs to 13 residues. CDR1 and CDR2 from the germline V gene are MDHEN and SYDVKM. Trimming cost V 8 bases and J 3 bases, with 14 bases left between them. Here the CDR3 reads CASSQTRLYEQYF. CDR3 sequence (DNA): TGTGCCAGCTCGCAGACAAGACTCTACGAGCAGTACTTC.

CDR3 coding DNA: TGTGCCAGCTCGCAATTCCCTTCATCTGGGGCAGAGGAGACCCAGTACTTC. It yields the protein CASSQFPSSGAEETQYF. The genes are TRBV18 and TRBJ2-5; D may be TRBD1 (5 bases). Trimming left V 6 bases short and J 5 bases short, with 25 bases between. Germline V CDR1 and CDR2: KGHSH, LQKENI. The CDR3 is 17 residues long.

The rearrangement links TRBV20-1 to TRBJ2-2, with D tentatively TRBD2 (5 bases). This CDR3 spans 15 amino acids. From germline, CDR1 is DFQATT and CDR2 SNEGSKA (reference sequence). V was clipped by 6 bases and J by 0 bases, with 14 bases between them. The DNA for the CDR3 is TGCAGTGCCGAGGAAACTAGTCCGAACACCGGGGAGCTGTTTTTT. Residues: CSAEETSPNTGELFF.

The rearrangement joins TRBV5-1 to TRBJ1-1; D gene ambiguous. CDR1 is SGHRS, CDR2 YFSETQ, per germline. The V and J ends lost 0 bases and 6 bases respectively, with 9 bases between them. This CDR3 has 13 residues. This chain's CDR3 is CASSLVLGSEAFF. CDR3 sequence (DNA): TGCGCCAGCAGCTTGGTTTTGGGGTCTGAAGCTTTCTTT.

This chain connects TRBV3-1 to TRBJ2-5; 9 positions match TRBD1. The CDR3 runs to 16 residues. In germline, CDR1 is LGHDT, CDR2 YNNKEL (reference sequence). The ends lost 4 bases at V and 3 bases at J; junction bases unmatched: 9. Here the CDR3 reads CASSPDPGQGEETQYF. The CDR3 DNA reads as TGTGCCAGCAGCCCTGACCCGGGACAGGGAGAAGAGACCCAGTACTTC.

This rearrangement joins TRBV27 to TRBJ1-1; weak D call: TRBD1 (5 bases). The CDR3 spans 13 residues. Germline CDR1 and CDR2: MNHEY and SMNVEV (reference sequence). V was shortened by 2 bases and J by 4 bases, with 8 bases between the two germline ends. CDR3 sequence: CASSLRGVTEAFF. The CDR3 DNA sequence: TGTGCCAGCAGTTTACGGGGGGTCACTGAAGCTTTCTTT.

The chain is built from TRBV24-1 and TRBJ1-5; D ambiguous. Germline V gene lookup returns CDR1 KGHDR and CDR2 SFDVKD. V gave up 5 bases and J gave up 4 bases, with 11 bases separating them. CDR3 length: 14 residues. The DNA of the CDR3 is TGTGCCACCAGTGGGGCAGGCCCGAATCAGCCCCAGCATTTT. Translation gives CATSGAGPNQPQHF.

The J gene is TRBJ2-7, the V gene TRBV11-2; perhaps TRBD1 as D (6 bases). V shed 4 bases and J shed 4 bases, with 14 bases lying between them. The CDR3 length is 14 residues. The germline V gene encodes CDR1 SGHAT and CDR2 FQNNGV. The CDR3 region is CASSSVLRGYEQYF. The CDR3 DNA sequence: TGTGCCAGCAGCTCTGTGCTCAGGGGTTACGAGCAGTACTTC.

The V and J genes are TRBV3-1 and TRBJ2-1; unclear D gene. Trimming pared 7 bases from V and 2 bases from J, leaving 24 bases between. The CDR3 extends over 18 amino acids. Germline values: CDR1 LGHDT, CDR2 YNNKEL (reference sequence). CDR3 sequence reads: CASTLQTGPLGAYNEQFF. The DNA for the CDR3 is TGTGCCAGCACCCTACAAACCGGGCCCCTAGGCGCCTACAATGAGCAGTTCTTC.

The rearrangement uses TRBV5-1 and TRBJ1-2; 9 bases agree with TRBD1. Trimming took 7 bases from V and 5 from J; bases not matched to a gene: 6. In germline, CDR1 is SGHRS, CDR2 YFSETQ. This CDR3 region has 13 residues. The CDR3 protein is CASRRTGAYGYTF. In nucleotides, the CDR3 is TGCGCCAGCCGTCGGACAGGGGCTTATGGCTACACCTTC.

CDR3 DNA sequence: TGTGCCAGGACAGGCCCGAAAGGGGGCACAGATACGCAGTATTTT. It translates to CARTGPKGGTDTQYF. J is TRBJ2-3 and V is TRBV2; perhaps TRBD1 as D (6 bases). The CDR3 runs to 15 residues. Germline V gene data show CDR1 as SNHLY and CDR2 as FYNNEI. The V end lost 9 bases, the J end lost 1 base, and 17 bases lay between the germline ends.

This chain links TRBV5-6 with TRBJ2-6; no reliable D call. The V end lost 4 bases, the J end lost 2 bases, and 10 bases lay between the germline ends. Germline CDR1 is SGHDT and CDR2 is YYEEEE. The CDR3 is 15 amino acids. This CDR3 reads CASSLGFPGANVLTF. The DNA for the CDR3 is TGTGCCAGCAGCCTGGGCTTCCCTGGGGCCAACGTCCTGACTTTC.

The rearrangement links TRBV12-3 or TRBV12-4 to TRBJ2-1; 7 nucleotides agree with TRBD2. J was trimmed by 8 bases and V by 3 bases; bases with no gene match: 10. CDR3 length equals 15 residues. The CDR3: CASSLTSLQPYEQFF. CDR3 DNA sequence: TGTGCCAGCAGTTTGACTAGCCTGCAACCTTATGAGCAGTTCTTC.

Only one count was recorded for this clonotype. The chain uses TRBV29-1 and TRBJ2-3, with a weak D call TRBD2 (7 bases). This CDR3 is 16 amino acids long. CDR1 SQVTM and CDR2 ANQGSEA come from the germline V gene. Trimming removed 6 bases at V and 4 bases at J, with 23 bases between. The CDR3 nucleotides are TGCAGCGTGGGGGCTCTCGGACTAGGTGCCGCAGATACGCAGTATTTT. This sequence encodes CSVGALGLGAADTQYF.

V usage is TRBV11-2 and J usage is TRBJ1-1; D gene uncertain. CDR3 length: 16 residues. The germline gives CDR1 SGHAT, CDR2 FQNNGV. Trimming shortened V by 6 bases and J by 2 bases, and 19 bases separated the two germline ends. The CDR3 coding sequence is TGTGCCAGCAGGGGGTCCGGAGGGTCTCAAAACACTGAAGCTTTCTTT. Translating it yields CASRGSGGSQNTEAFF.

In DNA, the CDR3 is TGTGCCACCGCCAGCACAGGGGCGAACACCGGGGAGCTGTTTTTT. Its protein is CATASTGANTGELFF. This sequence joins TRBV24-1 and TRBJ2-2; 7 positions match TRBD1. Germline CDR1 reads KGHDR; CDR2 reads SFDVKD. The length of the CDR3 is 15 residues. V dropped 9 bases and J dropped 0; count of bases not matched to a gene: 6.

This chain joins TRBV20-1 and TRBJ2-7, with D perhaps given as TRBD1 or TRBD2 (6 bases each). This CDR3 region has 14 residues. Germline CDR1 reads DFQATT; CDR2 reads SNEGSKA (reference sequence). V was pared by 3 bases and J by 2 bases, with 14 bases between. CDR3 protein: CSARSGAYPYEQYF. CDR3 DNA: TGCAGTGCTAGGTCGGGGGCTTACCCCTACGAGCAGTACTTC.

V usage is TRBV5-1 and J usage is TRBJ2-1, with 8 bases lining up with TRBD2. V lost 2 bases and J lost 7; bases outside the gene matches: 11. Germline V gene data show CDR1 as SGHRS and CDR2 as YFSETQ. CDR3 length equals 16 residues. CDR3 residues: CASSFAGGPTQNEQFF. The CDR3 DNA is TGCGCCAGCAGCTTTGCGGGGGGCCCCACCCAAAATGAGCAGTTCTTC.

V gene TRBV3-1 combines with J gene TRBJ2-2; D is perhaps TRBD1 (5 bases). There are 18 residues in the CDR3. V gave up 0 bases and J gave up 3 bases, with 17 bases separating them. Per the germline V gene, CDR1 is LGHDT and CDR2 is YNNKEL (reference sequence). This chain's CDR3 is CASSQDGIRAVDTGELFF. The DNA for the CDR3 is TGTGCCAGCAGCCAAGATGGGATCAGGGCGGTGGACACCGGGGAGCTGTTTTTT.

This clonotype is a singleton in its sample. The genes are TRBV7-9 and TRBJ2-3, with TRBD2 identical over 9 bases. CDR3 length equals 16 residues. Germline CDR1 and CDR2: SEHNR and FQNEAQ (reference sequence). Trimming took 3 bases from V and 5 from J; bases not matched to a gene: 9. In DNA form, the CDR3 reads TGTGCCAGCAGCTTCCCGGGACTAGCCGTCGGAGATACGCAGTATTTT. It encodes CASSFPGLAVGDTQYF.

CDR3 protein: CASSQPAGGLYNEQFF. Here the CDR3 DNA reads TGCGCCAGCAGCCAGCCTGCGGGGGGGCTCTACAATGAGCAGTTCTTC. The J gene is TRBJ2-1, the V gene TRBV4-1, with 9 nucleotides matching TRBD2. The trim removed 3 bases at V and 3 bases at J, leaving 6 bases unmatched. Germline loops: CDR1 MGHRA, CDR2 YSYEKL. The CDR3 covers 16 residues.

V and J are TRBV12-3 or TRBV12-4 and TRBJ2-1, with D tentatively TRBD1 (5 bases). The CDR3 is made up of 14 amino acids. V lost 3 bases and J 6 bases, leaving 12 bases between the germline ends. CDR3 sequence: CASSFGSGLNEQFF. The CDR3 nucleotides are TGTGCCAGCAGTTTTGGTTCAGGGCTCAATGAGCAGTTCTTC.

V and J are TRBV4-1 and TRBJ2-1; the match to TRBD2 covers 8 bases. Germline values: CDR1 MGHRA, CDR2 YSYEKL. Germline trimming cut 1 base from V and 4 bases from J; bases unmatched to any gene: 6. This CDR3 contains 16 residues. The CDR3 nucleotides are TGCGCCAGCAGCCAAGGTCGGGGGGGGGCATACAATGAGCAGTTCTTC. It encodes CASSQGRGGAYNEQFF.